This paragraph covers one TCR beta chain sequence. Only a few counts were recorded for this clone. The target of this receptor is not known. A junction end diverges from the germline sequence, so it may reflect a read error. The CDR3 has 14 amino acids, counting the end cysteine and phenylalanine. The read is trimmed to its CDR3 DNA, 42 bases read in frame from base 1. Sequences MNHNS (CDR1) and SASEGT (CDR2) are obtained from the germline V gene. The data belong to a study of cytomegalovirus exposure and HLA in healthy donors (dated by TCRdb to 2016 to 2017). Notes on the research overall: In an earlier analysis of under 750 of the donors, less than 350 Gb of sequence data and 90 million to 120 million unique TCR beta sequences from 180 million or so T cells were reported. On average, around 230,000 unique TCR beta nucleotide sequences were sequenced per donor among about 400 genotyped donors of the cohort, with roughly 18% of those sequences being non-productive. Typing coverage differed by locus: A, B, C, DRB1 and DQB1 were typed in about 629-630 donors, DQA1 in about 510, DPA1 in approximately 610, and DPB1 in just under 480. An earlier analysis of around 540 of the donors applied high-throughput TCR beta sequencing to assess whether each TCR beta V gene segment acted as functional or pseudogenic. The study aimed to test whether cataloging public T cell receptors could reveal signatures of past pathogen exposure. Every repertoire in the discovery cohort had been generated on one and the same sequencing platform. In addition to the first cohort of around 670 subjects, a separate validation cohort of 120 different subjects was used. Several DR-DQ haplotypes were handled as single units for association and clustering, since linkage in the cohort was strong. A later genetic analysis used genome-wide SNP genotypes for about 65% of the roughly 700 donors, treating that subset as a discovery cohort. Donor age, sex, ethnicity and CMV serostatus were compiled alongside the repertoire data. The later analysis used no new phenotypic data to find candidate immune exposures, relying instead on TCR beta sequences and their occurrence across donors. High-throughput TCR immunosequencing, statistical association of individual TCRs with disease status, and machine learning were combined to predict cytomegalovirus infection status. The T cell repertoires of 700 or so subjects were profiled by immunosequencing and related to cytomegalovirus serostatus. Among the roughly 400 genotyped donors, around 79% belonged to the genetic ancestry cluster associated with self-reported Caucasian donors. About 300 gigabases of sequencing data and 70 million to 100 million unique TCR sequences made up an early release that covered 500 to 650 HLA-typed donors. HLA typing covered class I and class II loci at four-digit resolution. In a later analysis, previously published TCR beta repertoires from 666 donors were re-analyzed and high-resolution HLA genotyping was added so that TCR occurrence patterns could be studied.

Overall study outcomes, separate from this receptor: CMV serostatus was the only immune exposure information available for the cohort. In an earlier analysis of some 550 of the donors, most TCR beta V segments were observed in productive rearrangements about 87% or about 30% of the time, broadly matching IMGT annotations. According to a later genetic analysis, donors in an Asian-associated ancestry cluster had fewer N-insertions in productive TCRs than the approximately 690-donor mean. A group of highly shared sequence variants was considered likely to be a technical artifact of the sequencing pipeline. HLA typing was unavailable for some donors at each locus, so association tests used only the typed subset. In a later genetic analysis, a missense DCLRE1C variant was associated with V-gene and J-gene trimming of TCR beta chains, and the association was replicated in an independent cohort. A few of the identified cytomegalovirus-associated TCR beta chains were confirmed in vitro to be specific for cytomegalovirus antigens. A further reported finding was that TCR beta sequences accurately predicted the HLA-A and HLA-B alleles for most subjects in the first cohort. Several of the top co-occurrence clusters appeared to be linked to parvovirus B19, influenza, CMV and Epstein-Barr virus, according to a later analysis. A later analysis found that TCR association rates varied across HLA loci, with DRB1 alleles showing the most associated TCRs and HLA-C alleles the fewest. Over 15 rarely observed V segments, including chromosome 9 orphons, were excluded from the earlier analysis of several hundred of the donors because counts were too low. The cohort was sequenced for TCR beta chains only, and without alpha or paired-chain data the features that could be detected were limited. Most TCR sequences were seen in very few donors, while some public TCRs were found in many individuals. In a later analysis, most CMV-associated TCR beta chains were found to appear HLA-restricted, with HLA associations seemingly driven largely by CMV exposure. The presence/absence analyses assumed that sequencing depth was roughly uniform across donors, and that assumption may not be true. In a later analysis, 16,951 TCR beta sequences were associated with specific HLA alleles at a false discovery rate of 0.05. In a later analysis, HLA-associated TCR beta chains were found to be more clonally expanded and to have lower generation probabilities than equally common non-associated chains. Assigning TCR associations to individual alleles was difficult when HLA alleles, especially DR and DQ, strongly co-occurred. The study listed approximately 150 TCR beta chains as associated with cytomegalovirus. According to the authors, the approach could potentially be generalized to other disease states and immunological phenotypes. The classifier was reported to diagnose cytomegalovirus status with high specificity and sensitivity in both the original cohort and the validation cohort. Linkage disequilibrium might explain the correlated functional status among segregating V segments, but an unknown experimental factor could not be excluded. The 87-base-pair reads could not distinguish some IMGT-functional V segments, including TRBV6-2 and TRBV6-3, so those segments were excluded.

The cohort comprised 710 or so healthy bone marrow donors. At the time of sampling, all cohort members were nominally healthy, though unrecorded immune exposures were likely present. The donor tested CMV seropositive and was one of the 289 seropositive cohort members. A peripheral blood sample was provided by each donor, and peripheral blood mononuclear cells were used for TCR beta sequencing. The Qiagen DNeasy Blood Extraction Kit was used to extract genomic DNA from the blood cell samples. Libraries came from the immunoSEQ multiplex PCR assay. A mixture of 60 forward primers for TCR Vbeta segments and 13 reverse primers for TCR Jbeta segments was used in the multiplex PCR. The CDR3 region of rearranged TCR beta genes was amplified from genomic DNA with a multiplex PCR assay. On the Illumina HiSeq System, the amplified TCR beta libraries were sequenced as 87-base-pair reads. The paper's data handling went like this. A later analysis tallied roughly 80 million unique TCR beta chains across the 650 to 750 repertoires, and some 12 million of those chains were shared by two or more donors. A nearest-neighbor algorithm error-corrected the raw reads and collapsed the reads into unique sequences, merging closely related sequences to remove PCR and sequencing errors. V, D and J gene segments were assigned by aligning CDR3 sequences to IMGT reference sequences. For a sequence to be retained, a match of at least six nucleotides to both a V gene segment and a J gene segment was required. Rearrangements were called productive when the CDR3 lacked stop codons and stayed in frame with V and J; all others were non-productive. Following IMGT convention, CDR3 was defined as the stretch from the second conserved V-encoded cysteine to the conserved J-encoded phenylalanine. The earlier analysis of 550 to 650 of the donors excluded any sequence lacking an unambiguous match to a single V gene segment. In an earlier analysis of 587 of the donors, V segments were called functional above 56.7% productive rearrangements and were called segregating when the between-donor standard deviation exceeded 5%. A statistical classification framework was built to diagnose cytomegalovirus status from the catalog of TCR beta chain sequences. V and J gene assignment, in a later analysis, came from comparing TCR nucleotide sequences with IMGT/GENE-DB human TR gene sequences. Using the TCRdist pipeline, a later analysis assigned CDR3 sequences along with most-parsimonious VDJ recombination scenarios. In a later analysis, each TCR beta chain was defined by its CDR3 amino acid sequence together with its V-gene family, and reads without a unique V-gene family were excluded. In a later analysis, around 650 highly shared, low-generation-probability nucleotide sequences were removed to address suspected cross-contamination and a sequencing artifact. A later analysis calculated a clonal expansion index for each public chain from normalized within-repertoire ranks of inferred template counts. A later analysis computed generation probabilities with a VDJ recombination model fitted to out-of-frame rearrangements, and checked the results against IGoR. In a later analysis, hypergeometric tests were used to score TCR-TCR, TCR-HLA and TCR-CMV co-occurrence, with a repertoire-size bias correction applied to TCR pairs. To estimate false discovery rates, a later analysis permuted the HLA or CMV assignments 20 times. In a later analysis, co-occurring TCRs were grouped using DBSCAN, with TCRdist sequence similarity added in when clustering inside HLA-allele-positive subsets. Repertoires with fewer than 30,000 or more than 120,000 public chains were left out of co-occurrence clustering, as were about 5 repertoires with anomalous nucleotide sharing. The immuneACCESS repertoire file appears here via TCRdb, limited to in-frame rearrangements. These files lack a portion of the clones; in checked studies, under half of the deficit traces to unresolved V genes, and the cause of the others is not known. V, J and clone size are taken as reported in that table, and D and trimming were inferred from the DNA itself. The sample has about 130,000 clones on record, around 74% of them singletons. 6.6% of the sample belongs to the ten largest clones.

The sequencing input was PBMCs. The receptor was derived from a man in his forties in good health and CMV-seropositive. The sequence joins TRBV6-1 to TRBJ2-1; TRBD1 is a weak D gene call, 5 bases matching. The CDR3 amino acid sequence is: CASIEGASYNEQFF. The DNA reads as follows: TGTGCCAGCATTGAAGGGGCCTCCTACAATGAGCAGTTCTTC.